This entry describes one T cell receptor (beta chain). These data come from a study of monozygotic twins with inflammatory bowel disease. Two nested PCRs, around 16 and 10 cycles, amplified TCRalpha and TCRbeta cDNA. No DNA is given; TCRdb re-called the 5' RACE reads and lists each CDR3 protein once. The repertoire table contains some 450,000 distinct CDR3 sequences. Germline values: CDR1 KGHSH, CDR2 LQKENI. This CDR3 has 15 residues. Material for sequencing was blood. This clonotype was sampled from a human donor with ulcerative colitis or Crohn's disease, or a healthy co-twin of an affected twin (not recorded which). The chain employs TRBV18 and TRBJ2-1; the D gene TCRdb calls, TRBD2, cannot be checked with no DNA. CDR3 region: CASSPPREGPSEQFF.